This is a list of T cell receptor beta chains from one sample in a study of neurological immune-mediated disorders. TCRdb re-derived calls from the 5' RACE reads in MiXCR, one entry per CDR3 protein. There are 45,000 or so distinct CDR3 sequences in the sample; roughly 12% occur only once, and roughly 1.3% lies in the top ten. The sample taken for sequencing was PBMCs. Receptor source: a female donor in good health. Each CDR3 is given with its conserved first and last residue. The order of the fields is V gene, clone size, D gene, J gene, CDR3 protein, CDR3 DNA. The D gene is left open where the match is weak. Clone size, where shown, is once, few, many, or a class for clones that have expanded.

V: TRBV6-1; size: many; D: .; J: TRBJ1-2; CDR3: CASYGQVLGSVGGYTF; DNA: TGTGCCAGCTATGGCCAGGTCCTCGGTTCCGTCGGGGGCTACACCTTC
V: TRBV11-3; size: many; D: TRBD1; J: TRBJ2-2; CDR3: CASSQQGVVAGELFF; DNA: TGTGCCAGCAGTCAACAGGGGGTTGTGGCCGGGGAGCTGTTTTTT
V: TRBV7-3; size: .; D: TRBD2; J: TRBJ2-1; CDR3: CASSLTLRGGPSYNEQFF; DNA: TGTGCCAGCAGCTTAACCCTCCGGGGGGGGCCCTCCTACAATGAGCAGTTCTTC
V: TRBV7-6; size: few; D: .; J: TRBJ2-2; CDR3: CASSPRQVNTGELFF; DNA: TGTGCCAGCAGTCCCCGCCAGGTTAACACCGGGGAGCTGTTTTTT
V: TRBV20-1; size: many; D: TRBD2; J: TRBJ2-3; CDR3: CSAELADSTDTQYF; DNA: TGCAGTGCTGAACTAGCGGACAGCACAGATACGCAGTATTTT
V: TRBV20-1; size: many; D: .; J: TRBJ1-5; CDR3: CSAREVQTANQPQHF; DNA: TGCAGTGCTAGAGAGGTACAGACCGCTAATCAGCCCCAGCATTTT
V: TRBV4-1; size: many; D: .; J: TRBJ2-1; CDR3: CASSQFLGTGRLGEQFF; DNA: TGCGCCAGCAGCCAGTTCCTAGGGACTGGGCGCTTGGGTGAGCAGTTCTTC
V: TRBV6-2/TRBV6-3; size: many; D: TRBD2; J: TRBJ2-5; CDR3: CASSSLLAGGETQYF; DNA: TGTGCCAGCAGTTCGCTCCTAGCGGGAGGAGAGACCCAGTACTTC
V: TRBV5-1; size: many; D: TRBD2; J: TRBJ2-7; CDR3: CASSSGLGHPYEEQYF; DNA: TGCGCCAGCAGCTCTGGACTAGGCCACCCTTACGAAGAGCAGTACTTC
V: TRBV12-3/TRBV12-4; size: many; D: .; J: TRBJ1-1; CDR3: CASARTQAFF; DNA: TGTGCCAGCGCCAGGACACAAGCTTTCTTT